This T cell receptor (beta chain) was profiled in a study of blood T cell repertoires in COVID-19. Overall study: The United States, Italy and Spain supplied acute and convalescent COVID-19 samples.

Germline V gene data show CDR1 as LNHDA and CDR2 as SQIVND (reference sequence). The V and J ends lost 7 bases and 4 bases respectively, with 25 bases between them. This CDR3 has 17 amino acids. Recruited during active infection, patients (from Seattle) were subsequently followed longitudinally. In the authors' workflow: Estimated nucleated cell counts came from reference gene primer amplification. The assay was immunoSEQ multiplex PCR, and TCRdb's table has in-frame clones only and misses some. V, J and clone size reflect that table, while D and trimming were determined from the DNA. This sample has approximately 250,000 clones, with 70% to 90% found just once.

Sequences were obtained from peripheral blood. This receptor was taken from a man over 45 with COVID-19, enrolled during active disease. The chain recombines TRBV19 with TRBJ1-2; no clear D. This chain's CDR3 is CASKLSISPTSLYGYTF. The CDR3 DNA reads as TGTGCCAGTAAATTATCTATTAGCCCGACTTCGCTCTATGGCTACACCTTC.